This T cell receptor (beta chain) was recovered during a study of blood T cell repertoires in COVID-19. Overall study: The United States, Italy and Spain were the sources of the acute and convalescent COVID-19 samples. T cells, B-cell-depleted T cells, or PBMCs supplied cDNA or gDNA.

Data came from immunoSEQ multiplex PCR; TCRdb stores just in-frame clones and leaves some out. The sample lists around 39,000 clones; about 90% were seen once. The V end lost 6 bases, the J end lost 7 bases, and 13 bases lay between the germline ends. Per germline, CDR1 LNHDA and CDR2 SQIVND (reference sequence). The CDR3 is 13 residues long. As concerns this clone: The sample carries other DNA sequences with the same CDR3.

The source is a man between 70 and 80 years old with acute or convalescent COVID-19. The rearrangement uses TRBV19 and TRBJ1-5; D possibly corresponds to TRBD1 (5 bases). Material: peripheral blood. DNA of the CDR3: TGTGCCAGTAGCATCCAGGGTGGGCAGCCCCAGCATTTT. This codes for CASSIQGGQPQHF.